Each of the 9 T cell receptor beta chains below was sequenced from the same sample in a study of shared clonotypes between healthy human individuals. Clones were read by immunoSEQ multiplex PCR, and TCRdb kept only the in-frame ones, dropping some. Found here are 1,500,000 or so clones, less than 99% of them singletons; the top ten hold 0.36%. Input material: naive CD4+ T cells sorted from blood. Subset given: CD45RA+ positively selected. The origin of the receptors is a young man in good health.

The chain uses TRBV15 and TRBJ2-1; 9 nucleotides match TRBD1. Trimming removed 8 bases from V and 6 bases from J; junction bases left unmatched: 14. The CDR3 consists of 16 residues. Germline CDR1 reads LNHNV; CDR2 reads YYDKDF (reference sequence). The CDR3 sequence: CATRDGGGQGGNEQFF. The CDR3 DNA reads TGTGCCACCCGAGATGGCGGGGGACAGGGCGGCAATGAGCAGTTCTTC.

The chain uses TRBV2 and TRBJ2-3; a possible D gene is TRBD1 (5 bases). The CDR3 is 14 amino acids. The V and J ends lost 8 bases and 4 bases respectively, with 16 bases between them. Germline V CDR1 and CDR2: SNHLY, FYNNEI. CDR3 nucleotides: TGTGCCAGCTTGAGTAGGGGTTCTCCAGATACGCAGTATTTT. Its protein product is CASLSRGSPDTQYF.

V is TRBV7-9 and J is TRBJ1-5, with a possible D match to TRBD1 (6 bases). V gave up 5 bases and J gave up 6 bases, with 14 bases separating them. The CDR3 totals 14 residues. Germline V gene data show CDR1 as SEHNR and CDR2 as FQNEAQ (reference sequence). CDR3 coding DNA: TGTGCCAGCAGCCCGACAGGTTTGAGTCAGCCCCAGCATTTT. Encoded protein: CASSPTGLSQPQHF.

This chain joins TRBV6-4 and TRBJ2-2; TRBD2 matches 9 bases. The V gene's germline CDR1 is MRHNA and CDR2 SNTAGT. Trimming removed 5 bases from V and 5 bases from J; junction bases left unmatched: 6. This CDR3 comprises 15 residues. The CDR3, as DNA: TGTGCCAGCAGTCCGCTAGCGGGAAGTACCGGGGAGCTGTTTTTT. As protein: CASSPLAGSTGELFF.

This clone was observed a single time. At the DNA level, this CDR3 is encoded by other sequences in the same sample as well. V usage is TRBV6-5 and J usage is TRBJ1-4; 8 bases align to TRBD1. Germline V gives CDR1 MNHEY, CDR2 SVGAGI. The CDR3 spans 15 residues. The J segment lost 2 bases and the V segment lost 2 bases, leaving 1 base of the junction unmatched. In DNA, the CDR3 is TGTGCCAGCAGTTACCAGGGGGCGACTAATGAAAAACTGTTTTTT. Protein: CASSYQGATNEKLFF.

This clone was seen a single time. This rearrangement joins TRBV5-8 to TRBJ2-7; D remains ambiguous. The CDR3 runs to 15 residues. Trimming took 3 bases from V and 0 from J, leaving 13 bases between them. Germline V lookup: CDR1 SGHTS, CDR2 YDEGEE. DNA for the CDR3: TGTGCCAGCAGCTGGTGGACGGTGAGCTCCTACGAGCAGTACTTC. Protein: CASSWWTVSSYEQYF. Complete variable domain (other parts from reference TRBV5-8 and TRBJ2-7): EAGVTQSPTHLIKTRGQQATLRCSPISGHTSVYWYQQALGLGLQFLLWYDEGEERNRGNFPPRFSGRQFPNYSSELNVNALELEDSALYLCASSWWTVSSYEQYFGPGTRLTVT.

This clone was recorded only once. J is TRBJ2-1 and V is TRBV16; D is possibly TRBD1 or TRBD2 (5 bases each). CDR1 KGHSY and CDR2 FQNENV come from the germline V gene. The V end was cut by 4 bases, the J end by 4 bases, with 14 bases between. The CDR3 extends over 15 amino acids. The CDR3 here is CASSPPGRLYNEQFF. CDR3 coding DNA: TGTGCCAGCAGCCCACCGGGACGGTTATACAATGAGCAGTTCTTC.

The CDR3 region is CASSELDRSRVGPGELFF. CDR3 in DNA: TGCGCCAGCAGTGAGTTAGACCGTTCTAGGGTTGGGCCCGGGGAGCTGTTTTTT. This rearrangement joins TRBV10-2 to TRBJ2-2; no firm D call. CDR3 length: 18 amino acids. V was shortened by 1 base and J by 6 bases, with 21 bases between the two germline ends. The germline CDR1 and CDR2 sequences are WSHSY and SAAADI.

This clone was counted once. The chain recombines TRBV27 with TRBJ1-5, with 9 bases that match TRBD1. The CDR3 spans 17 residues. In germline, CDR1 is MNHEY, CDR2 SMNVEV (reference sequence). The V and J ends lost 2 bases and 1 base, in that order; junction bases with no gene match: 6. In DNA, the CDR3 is TGTGCCAGCAGTTTACGAGGCGGGACAGGGAGCAATCAGCCCCAGCATTTT. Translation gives CASSLRGGTGSNQPQHF.